One sample yielded the 21 T cell receptor beta chains listed below, sequenced in a study of blood T cell repertoires in COVID-19. Generated by immunoSEQ multiplex PCR, the TCRdb table keeps only in-frame clones and is missing some. The sample carries about 250,000 clones, more than 70% recorded once. Material: peripheral blood. The receptors stem from a man older than 75 with acute or convalescent COVID-19.

The rearrangement joins TRBV9 to TRBJ1-4, with TRBD1 matching 7 bases. Germline-derived CDR1 and CDR2 are SGDLS and YYNGEE. J gave up 6 bases and V 1 base, and 9 bases lay outside the gene matches. CDR3 length: 16 amino acids. The CDR3 loop is CASSVSQGPLDEKLFF. CDR3 nucleotides: TGTGCCAGCAGCGTATCACAGGGGCCCCTGGATGAAAAACTGTTTTTT.

The chain employs TRBV2 and TRBJ2-2, with a possible D match to TRBD2 (6 bases). The length of the CDR3 is 14 residues. V dropped 6 bases and J dropped 5 bases, with 13 bases sitting between them. The V gene's germline CDR1 is SNHLY and CDR2 FYNNEI. The CDR3 DNA reads as TGTGCCAGCAGGGGGAGGAAAGGGACCGGGGAGCTGTTTTTT. Its protein product is CASRGRKGTGELFF.

This clone has just one count. The chain employs TRBV27 and TRBJ2-5, with D perhaps TRBD2 (5 bases). Trimming took 7 bases from V and 2 from J, leaving 17 bases between them. The V gene's germline CDR1 is MNHEY and CDR2 SMNVEV (reference sequence). The CDR3 totals 15 residues. The DNA for the CDR3 is TGTGCCAGCAAGAGTCTGTCGGCGGGTCAAGAGACCCAGTACTTC. It codes for CASKSLSAGQETQYF.

The rearrangement joins TRBV28 to TRBJ1-2; 9 nucleotides line up with TRBD1. V was clipped by 6 bases and J by 2 bases; unmatched bases: 4. Germline V gene data show CDR1 as MDHEN and CDR2 as SYDVKM. This CDR3 region has 14 residues. CDR3 residues: CASRPGQGNYGYTF. In nucleotides, the CDR3 is TGTGCCAGCAGGCCCGGACAGGGGAACTATGGCTACACCTTC.

This sequence joins TRBV27 and TRBJ1-6; weak D call: TRBD1 (5 bases). CDR3 length: 17 amino acids. Germline V lookup: CDR1 MNHEY, CDR2 SMNVEV (reference sequence). Between the trimmed V and J ends, which lost 6 bases and 7 bases, there was a span of 22 bases. CDR3 in amino acids: CASRPNDSSVGNSPLHF. In DNA, the CDR3 is TGTGCCAGCAGACCTAACGACAGTTCAGTAGGAAATTCACCCCTCCACTTT.

This chain connects TRBV28 to TRBJ2-1, with TRBD2 matching over 10 bases. With 6 bases clipped from V and 7 bases from J, the junction kept 9 bases outside the gene matches. Germline CDR1 and CDR2: MDHEN and SYDVKM. The CDR3 contains 15 residues. CDR3 coding DNA: TGTGCCAGCAGATCTCCGGGACTAGCGAGGAATGAGCAGTTCTTC. It encodes CASRSPGLARNEQFF.

This chain joins TRBV7-2 and TRBJ1-6; possible D gene TRBD1, 6 bases. Germline V gene lookup returns CDR1 SGHTA and CDR2 FQGNSA. V lost 1 base, J lost 11 bases, and 12 bases lay in between. The CDR3 consists of 14 residues. In DNA form, the CDR3 reads TGTGCCAGCAGCTTAGGCCAGGGGATGGCACCCCTCCACTTT. Translated: CASSLGQGMAPLHF.

The rearrangement uses TRBV7-2 and TRBJ2-3, with 7 bases aligning to TRBD1. Germline CDR1 reads SGHTA; CDR2 reads FQGNSA. The CDR3 runs 14 residues. V shed 3 bases, J shed 2 bases, and the junction held 2 bases outside the gene matches. CDR3 sequence reads: CASSFRGYTDTQYF. The CDR3, as DNA: TGTGCCAGCAGCTTCAGGGGGTACACAGATACGCAGTATTTT. The full variable domain, its missing parts supplied by reference TRBV7-2 and TRBJ2-3, is GAGVSQSPSNKVTEKGKDVELRCDPISGHTALYWYRQSLGQGLEFLIYFQGNSAPDKSGLPSDRFSAERTGGSVSTLTIQRTQQEDSAVYLCASSFRGYTDTQYFGPGTRLTVL.

V usage is TRBV4-1 and J usage is TRBJ1-3; 11 positions match TRBD1. The V segment lost 0 bases and the J segment 7 bases; nucleotides outside the gene matches: 2. This CDR3 comprises 15 residues. The germline CDR1 and CDR2 sequences are MGHRA and YSYEKL. CDR3 in DNA: TGCGCCAGCAGCCAAGAGGGGGACAGGGGGAACACCATATATTTT. Residues: CASSQEGDRGNTIYF.

The V call is TRBV27, the J call TRBJ2-3, with D maybe TRBD1 (5 bases). The CDR3 is made up of 15 amino acids. Germline V gene lookup returns CDR1 MNHEY and CDR2 SMNVEV (reference sequence). With 3 bases removed from V and 2 bases from J, the gap between germline ends came to 12 bases. The CDR3 DNA reads as TGTGCCAGCAGTTTTCTTGGGGCCATCACAGATACGCAGTATTTT. Its protein product is CASSFLGAITDTQYF.

The chain uses TRBV27 and TRBJ2-1; a weak D match, TRBD1 (6 bases). The V end lost 6 bases, the J end lost 4 bases, and 13 bases lay between the germline ends. This CDR3 has 14 amino acids. The V gene's germline CDR1 is MNHEY and CDR2 SMNVEV (reference sequence). CDR3 in DNA: TGTGCCAGCAGCCCGTCGGACAGTTACAATGAGCAGTTCTTC. As protein: CASSPSDSYNEQFF.

The chain couples TRBV7-9 to TRBJ1-4; D unclear. The V and J ends lost 3 bases and 4 bases respectively, with 9 bases between them. The CDR3 is made up of 14 amino acids. Looked up from germline, CDR1 is SEHNR and CDR2 is FQNEAQ (reference sequence). The chain's CDR3 is CASSFGQINEKLFF. CDR3 in DNA: TGTGCCAGCAGCTTTGGGCAAATTAATGAAAAACTGTTTTTT. Based on the CDR3 plus reference TRBV7-9 and TRBJ1-4, the full variable domain is DTGVSQNPRHKITKRGQNVTFRCDPISEHNRLYWYRQTLGQGPEFLTYFQNEAQLEKSRLLSDRFSAERPKGSFSTLEIQRTEQGDSAMYLCASSFGQINEKLFFGSGTQLSVL.

This clone was seen a single time. This sequence joins TRBV7-9 and TRBJ2-1, with 7 positions matching TRBD2. The length of the CDR3 is 16 residues. Germline CDR1 and CDR2: SEHNR and FQNEAQ (reference sequence). The ends lost 5 bases at V and 0 bases at J; junction bases unmatched: 7. The CDR3 DNA reads as TGTGCCAGCAGCGCCTCGTCGGGAGGCTCCTACAATGAGCAGTTCTTC. Translation gives CASSASSGGSYNEQFF.

This sequence joins TRBV7-2 and TRBJ1-4; the D is unclear. This CDR3 is built from 12 residues. Trimming left V 1 base short and J 7 bases short, with 4 bases between. CDR1 SGHTA and CDR2 FQGNSA come from the germline V gene. The CDR3 DNA follows: TGTGCCAGCAGCTTAGGCGGTGAAAAACTGTTTTTT. Protein product: CASSLGGEKLFF. Full variable domain (missing parts from reference TRBV7-2 and TRBJ1-4): GAGVSQSPSNKVTEKGKDVELRCDPISGHTALYWYRQSLGQGLEFLIYFQGNSAPDKSGLPSDRFSAERTGGSVSTLTIQRTQQEDSAVYLCASSLGGEKLFFGSGTQLSVL.

The chain couples TRBV24-1 to TRBJ1-1; 8 bases are a match to TRBD1. The J segment lost 11 bases and the V segment lost 2 bases, leaving 3 bases of the junction unmatched. This CDR3 spans 12 amino acids. Germline assignment: CDR1 KGHDR and CDR2 SFDVKD. CDR3 nucleotides: TGTGCCACCAGTGATTCAGGGGGCACCGCTTTCTTT. It encodes CATSDSGGTAFF.

The sample holds a few counts of this clone. V usage is TRBV10-3 and J usage is TRBJ1-2, with TRBD1 matching 7 bases. The CDR3 is made up of 12 amino acids. Trimming took 3 bases from V and 8 from J; bases not matched to a gene: 3. The germline CDR1 and CDR2 sequences are ENHRY and SYGVKD. The CDR3 DNA reads TGTGCCATCAGTGACAACAGGGGAGGCTACACCTTC. This encodes CAISDNRGGYTF.

The V call is TRBV5-1, the J call TRBJ2-5, with D tentatively TRBD2 (7 bases). Germline V gives CDR1 SGHRS, CDR2 YFSETQ. The CDR3 is made up of 18 amino acids. The V and J ends lost 4 bases and 0 bases respectively, with 22 bases between them. The CDR3 DNA follows: TGCGCCAGCAGCCCGGGGGGCAGGGTCCCTCCGTACCAAGAGACCCAGTACTTC. It codes for CASSPGGRVPPYQETQYF.

The chain joins TRBV5-1 to TRBJ1-6, with 7 bases identical to TRBD1. The V segment lost 5 bases and the J segment 7 bases; nucleotides outside the gene matches: 6. The CDR3 covers 14 residues. Germline V lookup: CDR1 SGHRS, CDR2 YFSETQ. CDR3 loop: CASRTGTVNSPLHF. Written as DNA, the CDR3 is TGCGCCAGCAGGACGGGGACAGTAAATTCACCCCTCCACTTT.

J is TRBJ2-3 and V is TRBV19, with a possible D match to TRBD2 (5 bases). From germline, CDR1 is LNHDA and CDR2 SQIVND (reference sequence). This CDR3 contains 13 residues. V was trimmed by 7 bases and J by 3 bases, leaving 11 bases between them. This chain's CDR3 is CASTPLDTDTQYF. DNA for the CDR3: TGTGCCAGTACCCCACTAGATACAGATACGCAGTATTTT.

The CDR3: CASSPQDRNYGYTF. As DNA, the CDR3 is TGTGCCAGCAGCCCCCAGGACAGAAACTATGGCTACACCTTC. The V and J genes are TRBV7-2 and TRBJ1-2; D might be TRBD1 (6 bases). Trimming took off 5 bases at V and 2 bases at J, with 12 bases between the two ends. The CDR3 extends over 14 amino acids. CDR1 SGHTA and CDR2 FQGNSA come from the germline V gene.

The chain has TRBV14 and TRBJ2-1; 9 bases fit TRBD2. Per the germline V gene, CDR1 is SGHDN and CDR2 is FVKESK. The trim removed 1 base at V and 15 bases at J, leaving 7 bases unmatched. The CDR3 loop spans 13 amino acids. The CDR3 region has the DNA TGTGCCAGCAGCCAAGTTACTAGCGGGTCCGTGTTCTTC. This translates into CASSQVTSGSVFF.